This T cell receptor (beta chain) was sequenced for a study of healthy donors' naive CD4 and CD8 T cells. A linear amplification protocol produced the TCR libraries from roughly 0.5 ug of total RNA. TCRdb passed the reads through MiXCR, listing each CDR3 protein once. This sample carries around 180,000 distinct CDR3 sequences, 65% to 75% of them seen once, and the ten largest clones take about 2.4%. Worth noting for this clonotype: The antigen is unknown.

The V end lost 6 bases, the J end lost 3 bases, and 21 bases lay between the germline ends. CDR1 and CDR2 from the germline V gene are SQVTM and ANQGSEA. The CDR3 has 15 amino acids. Study-wide results and caveats: Most V and J genes were reportedly biased between naive CD4+ and CD8+ cells.

This TCR came from a pool of human donors in good health; the sample pools cells from several healthy donors. Input material: naive CD4+ and CD8+ T cells sorted from blood, pooled from several donors. The rearrangement links TRBV29-1 to TRBJ2-7; D tentatively reads TRBD1 or TRBD2 (5 bases each). The CDR3, as DNA: TGCAGCGTGATCATGGGGGACCGATTCTTCTACGAGCAGTACTTC. This translates into CSVIMGDRFFYEQYF.